This T cell receptor beta chain was obtained from a study of cytomegalovirus exposure and HLA in healthy donors. It was with 60 Vbeta and 13 Jbeta primers that the PCR ran. Repertoires were generated with immunoSEQ multiplex PCR, while TCRdb's copy carries only in-frame clones and drops some. The sample holds 95,000 to 130,000 clones, about 86% seen once. Sequencing was done on a sample of PBMCs. This TCR derives from a woman aged 25 to 39 in good health and CMV-seronegative.

The CDR3 DNA follows: TGCGCCAGCAGATCGCTAGCGGTCCCCTACGAGCAGTACTTC. Translating gives CASRSLAVPYEQYF. The V call is TRBV4-1, the J call TRBJ2-7; TRBD2 agrees at 7 bases. J was trimmed by 2 bases and V by 6 bases; bases with no gene match: 7. The germline V gene encodes CDR1 MGHRA and CDR2 YSYEKL. The CDR3 is 14 amino acids.